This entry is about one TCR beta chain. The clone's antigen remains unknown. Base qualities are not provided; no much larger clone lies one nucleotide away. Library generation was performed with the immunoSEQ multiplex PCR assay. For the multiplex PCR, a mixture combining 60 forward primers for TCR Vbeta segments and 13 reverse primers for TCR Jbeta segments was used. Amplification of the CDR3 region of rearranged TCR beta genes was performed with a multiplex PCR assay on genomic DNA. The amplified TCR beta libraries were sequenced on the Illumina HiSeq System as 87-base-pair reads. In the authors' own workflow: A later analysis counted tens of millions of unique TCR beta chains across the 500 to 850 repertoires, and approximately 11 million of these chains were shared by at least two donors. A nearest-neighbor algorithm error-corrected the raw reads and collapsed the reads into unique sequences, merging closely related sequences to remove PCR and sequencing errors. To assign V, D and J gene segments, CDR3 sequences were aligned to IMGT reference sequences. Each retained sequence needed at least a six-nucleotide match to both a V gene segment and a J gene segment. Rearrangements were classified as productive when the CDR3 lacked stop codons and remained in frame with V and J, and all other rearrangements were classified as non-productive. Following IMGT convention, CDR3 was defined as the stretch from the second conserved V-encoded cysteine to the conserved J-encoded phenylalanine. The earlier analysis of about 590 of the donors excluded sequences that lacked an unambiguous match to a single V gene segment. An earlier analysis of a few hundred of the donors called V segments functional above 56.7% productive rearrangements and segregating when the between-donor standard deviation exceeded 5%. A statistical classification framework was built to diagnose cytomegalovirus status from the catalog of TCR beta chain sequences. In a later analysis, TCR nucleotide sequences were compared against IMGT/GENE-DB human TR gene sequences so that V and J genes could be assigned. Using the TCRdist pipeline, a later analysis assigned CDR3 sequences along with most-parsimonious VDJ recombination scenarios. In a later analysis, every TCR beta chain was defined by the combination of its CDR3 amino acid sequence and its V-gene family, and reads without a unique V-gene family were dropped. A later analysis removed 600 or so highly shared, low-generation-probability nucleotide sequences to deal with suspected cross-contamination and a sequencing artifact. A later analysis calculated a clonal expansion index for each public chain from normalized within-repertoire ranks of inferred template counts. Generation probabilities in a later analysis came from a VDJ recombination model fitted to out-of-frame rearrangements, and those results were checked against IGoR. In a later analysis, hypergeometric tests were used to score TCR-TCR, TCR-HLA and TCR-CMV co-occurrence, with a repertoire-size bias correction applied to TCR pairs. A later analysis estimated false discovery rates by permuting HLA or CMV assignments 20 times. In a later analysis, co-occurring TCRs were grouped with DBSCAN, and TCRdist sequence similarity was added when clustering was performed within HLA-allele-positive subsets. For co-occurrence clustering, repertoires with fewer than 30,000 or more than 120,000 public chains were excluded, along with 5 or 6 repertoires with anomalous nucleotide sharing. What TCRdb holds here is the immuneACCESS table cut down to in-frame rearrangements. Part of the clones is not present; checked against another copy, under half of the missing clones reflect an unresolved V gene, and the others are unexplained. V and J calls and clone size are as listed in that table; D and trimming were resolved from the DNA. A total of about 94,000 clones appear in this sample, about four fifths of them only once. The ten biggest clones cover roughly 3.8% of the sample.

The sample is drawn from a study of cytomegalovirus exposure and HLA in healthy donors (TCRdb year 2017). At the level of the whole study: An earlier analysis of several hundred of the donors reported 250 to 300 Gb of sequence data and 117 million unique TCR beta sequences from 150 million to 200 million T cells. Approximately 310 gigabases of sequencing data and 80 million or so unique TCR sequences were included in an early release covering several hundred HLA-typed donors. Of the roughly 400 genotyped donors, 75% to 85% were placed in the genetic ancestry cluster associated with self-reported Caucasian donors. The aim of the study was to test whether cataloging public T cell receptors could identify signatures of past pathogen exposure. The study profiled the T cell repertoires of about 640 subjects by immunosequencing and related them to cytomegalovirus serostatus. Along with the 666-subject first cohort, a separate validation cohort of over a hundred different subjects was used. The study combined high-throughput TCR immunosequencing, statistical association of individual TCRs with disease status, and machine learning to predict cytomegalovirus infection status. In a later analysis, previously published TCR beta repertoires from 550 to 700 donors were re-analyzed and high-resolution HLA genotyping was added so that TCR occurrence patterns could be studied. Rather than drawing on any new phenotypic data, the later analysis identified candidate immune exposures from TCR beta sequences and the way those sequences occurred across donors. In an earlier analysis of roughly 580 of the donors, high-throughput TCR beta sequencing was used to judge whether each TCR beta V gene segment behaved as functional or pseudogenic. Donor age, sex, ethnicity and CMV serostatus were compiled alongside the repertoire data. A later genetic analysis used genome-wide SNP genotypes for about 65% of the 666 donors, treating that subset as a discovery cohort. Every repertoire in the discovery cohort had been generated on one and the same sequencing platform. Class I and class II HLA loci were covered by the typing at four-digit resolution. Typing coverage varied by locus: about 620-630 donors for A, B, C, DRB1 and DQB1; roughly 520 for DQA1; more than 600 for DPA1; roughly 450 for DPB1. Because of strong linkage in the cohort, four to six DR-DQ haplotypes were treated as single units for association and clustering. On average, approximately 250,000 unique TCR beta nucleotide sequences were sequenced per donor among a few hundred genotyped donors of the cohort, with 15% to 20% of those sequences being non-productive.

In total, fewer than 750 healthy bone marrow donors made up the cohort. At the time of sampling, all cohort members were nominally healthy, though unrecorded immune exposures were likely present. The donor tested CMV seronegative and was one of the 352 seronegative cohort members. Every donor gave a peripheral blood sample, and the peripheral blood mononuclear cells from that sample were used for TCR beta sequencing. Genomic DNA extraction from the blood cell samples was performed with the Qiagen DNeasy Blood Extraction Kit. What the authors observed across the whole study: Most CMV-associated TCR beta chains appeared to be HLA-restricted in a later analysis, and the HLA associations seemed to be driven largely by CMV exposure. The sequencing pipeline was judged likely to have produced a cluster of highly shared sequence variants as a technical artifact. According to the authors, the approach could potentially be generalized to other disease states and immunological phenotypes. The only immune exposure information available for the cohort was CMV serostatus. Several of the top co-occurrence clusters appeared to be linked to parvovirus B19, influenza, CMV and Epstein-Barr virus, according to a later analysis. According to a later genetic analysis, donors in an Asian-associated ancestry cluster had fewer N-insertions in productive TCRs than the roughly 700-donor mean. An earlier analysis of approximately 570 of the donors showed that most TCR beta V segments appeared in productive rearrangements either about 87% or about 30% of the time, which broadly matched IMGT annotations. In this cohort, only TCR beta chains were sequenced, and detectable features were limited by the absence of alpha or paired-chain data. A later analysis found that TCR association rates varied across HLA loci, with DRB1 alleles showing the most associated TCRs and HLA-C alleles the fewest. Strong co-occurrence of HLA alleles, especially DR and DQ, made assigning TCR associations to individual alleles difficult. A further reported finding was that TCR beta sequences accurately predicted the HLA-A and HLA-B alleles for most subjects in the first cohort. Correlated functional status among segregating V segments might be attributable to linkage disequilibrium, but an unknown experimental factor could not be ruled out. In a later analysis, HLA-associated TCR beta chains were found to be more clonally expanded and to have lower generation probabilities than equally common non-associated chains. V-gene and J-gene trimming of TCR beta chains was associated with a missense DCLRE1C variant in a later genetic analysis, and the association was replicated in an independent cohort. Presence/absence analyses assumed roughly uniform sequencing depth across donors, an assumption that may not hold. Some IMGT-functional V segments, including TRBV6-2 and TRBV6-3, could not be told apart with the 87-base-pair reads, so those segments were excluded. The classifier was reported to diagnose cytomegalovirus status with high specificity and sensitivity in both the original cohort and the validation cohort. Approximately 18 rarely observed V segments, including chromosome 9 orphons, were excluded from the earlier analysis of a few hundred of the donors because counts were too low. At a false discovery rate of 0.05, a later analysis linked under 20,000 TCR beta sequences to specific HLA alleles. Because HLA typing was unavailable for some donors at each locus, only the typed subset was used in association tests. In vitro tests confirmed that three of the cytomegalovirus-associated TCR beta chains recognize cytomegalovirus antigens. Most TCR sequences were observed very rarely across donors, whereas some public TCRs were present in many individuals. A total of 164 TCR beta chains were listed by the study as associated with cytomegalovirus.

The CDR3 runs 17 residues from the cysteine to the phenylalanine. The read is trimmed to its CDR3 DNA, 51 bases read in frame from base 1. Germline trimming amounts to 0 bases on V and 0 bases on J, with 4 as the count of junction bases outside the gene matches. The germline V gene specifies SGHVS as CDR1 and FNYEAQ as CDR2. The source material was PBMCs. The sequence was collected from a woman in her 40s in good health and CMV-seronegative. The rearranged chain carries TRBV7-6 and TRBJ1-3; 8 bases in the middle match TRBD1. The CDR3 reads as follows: CASSLAPGGSSGNTIYF. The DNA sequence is TGTGCCAGCAGCTTAGCGCCAGGGGGCAGCTCTGGAAACACCATATATTTT.